This TCR beta chain appears in the sequencing data of a study of T-cell reconstitution after alpha-beta-depleted transplantation in children. This CDR3 has 17 residues. With 4 bases removed from V and 1 base from J, the gap between germline ends came to 17 bases. Germline assignment: CDR1 MNHEY and CDR2 SVGAGI. A TCRbeta library incorporating unique molecular identifiers was prepared. TCRdb analysed the PCR reads with MiXCR anew, one entry per CDR3 protein. The sample consists of about 260,000 distinct CDR3 sequences, 6.5% to 9% of them appearing once. This clonotype has ten or more counts. Sequences were derived from PBMCs, mostly from graft donor cells, sampled 180 days after TCRalphabeta/CD19-depleted stem cell transplant. The TCR comes from a male patient aged 5 to 17 who had a stem cell transplant for acute lymphoblastic leukemia, so the T cells may come from the graft donor. The chain recombines TRBV6-5 with TRBJ2-4, with D perhaps matching TRBD1 (5 bases). The CDR3, as DNA: TGTGCCAGCAGTTCCCCGACAGAGGCCCTCGCCAAAAACATTCAGTACTTC. It is translated as CASSSPTEALAKNIQYF.